This TCR beta chain was identified during a study of cytomegalovirus exposure and HLA in healthy donors. It was with 60 Vbeta and 13 Jbeta primers that the PCR ran. Repertoires were generated with immunoSEQ multiplex PCR, while TCRdb's copy carries only in-frame clones and drops some. The sample contains tens of thousands of clones, approximately 72% of which appear only once. Trimming took off 4 bases at V and 6 bases at J, with 15 bases between the two ends. Germline CDR1 is MGHDK and CDR2 is SYGVNS. The CDR3 length is 14 residues. The rearrangement joins TRBV25-1 to TRBJ1-1; maybe TRBD1 (5 bases). Material: PBMCs. This receptor was obtained from a woman in her thirties or forties in good health and CMV-seropositive. CDR3 residues: CASSGGGLEAEAFF. The CDR3, as DNA: TGTGCCAGCAGTGGGGGGGGATTGGAGGCTGAAGCTTTCTTT.